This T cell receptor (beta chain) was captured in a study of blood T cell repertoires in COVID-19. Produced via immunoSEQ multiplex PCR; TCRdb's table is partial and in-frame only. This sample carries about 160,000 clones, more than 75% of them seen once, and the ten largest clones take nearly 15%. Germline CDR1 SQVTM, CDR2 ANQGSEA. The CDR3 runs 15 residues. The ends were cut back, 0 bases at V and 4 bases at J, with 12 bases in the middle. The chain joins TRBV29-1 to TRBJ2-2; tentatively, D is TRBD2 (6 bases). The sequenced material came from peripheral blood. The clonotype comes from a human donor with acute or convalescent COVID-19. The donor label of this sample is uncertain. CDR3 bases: TGCAGCGTTGAAGACTCACTAGCACCCACCGGGGAGCTGTTTTTT. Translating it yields CSVEDSLAPTGELFF.